This passage covers 11 T cell receptor beta chains from one sample sequenced in a study of radiation and T cells in renal cell carcinoma. The sample's time point: blood 4 weeks post-SBRT, at nephrectomy. The treatment denotes: 15 Gy SBRT to primary tumor, nephrectomy 4 weeks later. Clones were read by immunoSEQ multiplex PCR, and TCRdb kept only the in-frame ones, dropping some. Found here are tens of thousands of clones, roughly 80% of them singletons; the top ten hold around 9.1%. The sample here was blood, taken from a patient whose treatment included radiotherapy and nephrectomy. Receptors originate from a man aged 50 to 59 with renal cell carcinoma.

This sequence joins TRBV30 and TRBJ2-5; D uncertain. The CDR3 sequence is 13 residues long. Germline V lookup: CDR1 GTSNPN, CDR2 SVGIG (reference sequence). V lost 0 bases and J 8 bases, leaving 13 bases between the germline ends. CDR3 DNA sequence: TGTGCCTGGAGTGTAGGTGTGGCCGGAACCCAGTACTTC. Protein sequence: CAWSVGVAGTQYF.

This chain uses TRBV2 with TRBJ2-7; 7 positions agree with TRBD2. J lost 2 bases, V lost 7 bases, and 11 bases had no gene match. CDR3 length: 15 residues. Looked up from germline, CDR1 is SNHLY and CDR2 is FYNNEI. The CDR3 loop reads CASTSRAGVTYEQYF. Here the CDR3 DNA reads TGTGCCAGCACTTCAAGGGCGGGGGTGACCTACGAGCAGTACTTC.

Only one count was recorded for this clone. The chain employs TRBV4-2 and TRBJ2-3; possibly TRBD1 or TRBD2 for D (6 bases each). The CDR3 spans 15 residues. Germline CDR1 LGHNA, CDR2 YNFKEQ. Deletions cut 1 base from V and 2 bases from J, with 10 bases between. In nucleotides, the CDR3 is TGTGCCAGCAGCCAAGGGGGGCGGGACACAGATACGCAGTATTTT. Translated, it gives CASSQGGRDTDTQYF.

This clone was counted once. The chain carries TRBV4-2 and TRBJ2-5; tentatively, D is TRBD1 or TRBD2 (5 bases each). This CDR3 contains 16 residues. From germline, CDR1 is LGHNA and CDR2 YNFKEQ. V lost 2 bases and J lost 2, with 15 bases in between. CDR3 nucleotides: TGTGCCAGCAGCCAACCGAGCATGGGACGGCAAGAGACCCAGTACTTC. Translation gives CASSQPSMGRQETQYF.

The rearrangement uses TRBV2 and TRBJ1-1; TRBD1 is a possible D gene (6 bases). The CDR3 covers 13 residues. Germline V gene data show CDR1 as SNHLY and CDR2 as FYNNEI. The germline V and J ends were trimmed by 8 bases and 6 bases, with 16 bases remaining between them. The CDR3 is CASGTGQFSEAFF. In nucleotides, the CDR3 is TGTGCCAGCGGAACAGGGCAGTTTTCTGAAGCTTTCTTT.

V usage is TRBV28 and J usage is TRBJ2-3; D is possibly TRBD1 (5 bases). Germline V gene lookup returns CDR1 MDHEN and CDR2 SYDVKM. The V and J ends lost 6 bases and 6 bases respectively, with 10 bases between them. There are 12 residues in the CDR3. The CDR3 protein is CASSSRGDTQYF. The CDR3 DNA is TGTGCCAGCAGCTCTAGGGGTGATACGCAGTATTTT.

The V call is TRBV5-1, the J call TRBJ1-2, with D possibly matching TRBD1 (5 bases). Germline V lookup: CDR1 SGHRS, CDR2 YFSETQ. Trimming left V 4 bases short and J 4 bases short, with 14 bases between. This CDR3 is built from 14 residues. The CDR3 sequence: CASSPTDSLYGYTF. CDR3 in DNA: TGCGCCAGCAGCCCAACCGACAGCCTCTATGGCTACACCTTC.

V gene TRBV14 combines with J gene TRBJ2-1, with a weak D call TRBD1 (6 bases). Germline V CDR1 and CDR2: SGHDN, FVKESK. V was trimmed by 1 base and J by 12 bases, leaving 19 bases between them. The CDR3 has 15 residues. CDR3 sequence: CASSQAALRTESQFF. The DNA of the CDR3 is TGTGCCAGCAGCCAAGCGGCCCTTCGGACAGAATCGCAGTTCTTC.

A few counts support this clone. This sequence joins TRBV5-1 and TRBJ2-7; the match to TRBD1 covers 7 bases. J gave up 5 bases and V 5 bases, and 10 bases lay outside the gene matches. The CDR3 is 14 residues long. Germline values: CDR1 SGHRS, CDR2 YFSETQ. The CDR3 protein is CASRYGQEEDEQYF. Here the CDR3 DNA reads TGCGCCAGCAGATATGGACAGGAGGAGGACGAGCAGTACTTC.

V usage is TRBV9 and J usage is TRBJ2-1; D unresolved. Germline V gene sequence: CDR1 SGDLS, CDR2 YYNGEE. The germline V and J ends were trimmed by 9 bases and 0 bases, with 10 bases remaining between them. The CDR3 consists of 13 residues. The CDR3 bases are TGTGCCACCTCAAATAGCTCCTACAATGAGCAGTTCTTC. Translated: CATSNSSYNEQFF.

V gene TRBV25-1 combines with J gene TRBJ2-5, with a possible D match to TRBD2 (6 bases). CDR3 length equals 15 residues. The V and J ends lost 3 bases and 5 bases respectively, with 16 bases between them. Germline assignment: CDR1 MGHDK and CDR2 SYGVNS. Here the CDR3 reads CASSDLRVGGETQYF. CDR3 coding DNA: TGTGCCAGCAGTGACTTGCGGGTGGGGGGTGAGACCCAGTACTTC.